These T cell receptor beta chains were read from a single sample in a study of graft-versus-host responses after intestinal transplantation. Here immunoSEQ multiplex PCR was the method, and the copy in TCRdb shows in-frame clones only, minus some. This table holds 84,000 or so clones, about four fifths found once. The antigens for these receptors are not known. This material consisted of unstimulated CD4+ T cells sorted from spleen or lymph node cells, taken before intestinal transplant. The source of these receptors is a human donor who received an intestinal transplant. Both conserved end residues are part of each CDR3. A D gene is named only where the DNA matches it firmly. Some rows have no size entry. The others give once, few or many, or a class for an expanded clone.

cdr3_aa: CASSPRQVPNEQFF
cdr3_nt: TGCGCCAGCAGCCCCCGACAGGTCCCTAATGAGCAGTTCTTC
v_call: TRBV4-1
j_call: TRBJ2-1
clone_size: few
d_call: .

cdr3_aa: CASSLRGSYEQYF
cdr3_nt: TGTGCCAGCAGCCTCCGTGGGAGCTACGAGCAGTACTTC
v_call: TRBV9
j_call: TRBJ2-7
clone_size: .
d_call: .

cdr3_aa: CASSPLGERYEQYF
cdr3_nt: TGTGCCAGCAGCCCGCTCGGGGAGCGCTACGAGCAGTACTTC
v_call: TRBV4-2
j_call: TRBJ2-7
clone_size: .
d_call: .

cdr3_aa: CASSYAGSPNEQFF
cdr3_nt: TGTGCCAGCAGCTATGCGGGATCTCCCAATGAGCAGTTCTTC
v_call: TRBV7-9
j_call: TRBJ2-1
clone_size: .
d_call: .

cdr3_aa: CASSKDRGGDTQYF
cdr3_nt: TGCGCCAGCAGCAAGGACAGGGGAGGAGATACGCAGTATTTT
v_call: TRBV5-1
j_call: TRBJ2-3
clone_size: .
d_call: TRBD1

cdr3_aa: CASSPAGSLGYTF
cdr3_nt: TGTGCCAGCAGCCCAGCGGGGTCTCTCGGCTACACCTTC
v_call: TRBV7-9
j_call: TRBJ1-2
clone_size: .
d_call: .

cdr3_aa: CASQTALSGANVLTF
cdr3_nt: TGCGCCAGCCAGACAGCGCTCTCTGGGGCCAACGTCCTGACTTTC
v_call: TRBV5-1
j_call: TRBJ2-6
clone_size: .
d_call: .

cdr3_aa: CASPPGGFPGNTIYF
cdr3_nt: TGTGCCAGCCCCCCGGGGGGGTTTCCTGGAAACACCATATATTTT
v_call: TRBV21-1
j_call: TRBJ1-3
clone_size: few
d_call: .

cdr3_aa: CASSLYSGGPYGNEKLFF
cdr3_nt: TGTGCCAGCAGCTTATACTCAGGGGGCCCTTACGGAAATGAAAAACTGTTTTTT
v_call: TRBV7-9
j_call: TRBJ1-4
clone_size: .
d_call: TRBD1

cdr3_aa: CASTLAGPSSYNEQFF
cdr3_nt: TGTGCCAGCACCTTAGCGGGGCCGAGCTCCTACAATGAGCAGTTCTTC
v_call: TRBV5-4
j_call: TRBJ2-1
clone_size: .
d_call: TRBD2

cdr3_aa: CASSRGGSSSYNEQFF
cdr3_nt: TGCGCCAGCAGCAGGGGCGGGAGCAGCTCCTACAATGAGCAGTTCTTC
v_call: TRBV5-1
j_call: TRBJ2-1
clone_size: once
d_call: TRBD2

cdr3_aa: CASSARGGDEQYF
cdr3_nt: TGTGCCAGCAGCGCCCGGGGGGGCGACGAGCAGTACTTC
v_call: TRBV5-6
j_call: TRBJ2-7
clone_size: .
d_call: TRBD2

cdr3_aa: CAWRTSGAMWQYF
cdr3_nt: TGTGCCTGGAGGACTAGCGGGGCTATGTGGCAGTACTTC
v_call: TRBV30
j_call: TRBJ2-7
clone_size: .
d_call: TRBD2

cdr3_aa: CASSLNQGDGYTF
cdr3_nt: TGTGCCAGCAGTTTAAATCAGGGGGATGGCTACACCTTC
v_call: TRBV28
j_call: TRBJ1-2
clone_size: .
d_call: TRBD1

cdr3_aa: CASSAWTGNDRQYF
cdr3_nt: TGTGCCAGTAGTGCATGGACAGGCAACGATAGGCAGTATTTT
v_call: TRBV19
j_call: TRBJ2-3
clone_size: .
d_call: TRBD1

cdr3_aa: CASSSGTGGSPLHF
cdr3_nt: TGCGCCAGCAGCTCGGGGACTGGAGGTTCACCCCTCCACTTT
v_call: TRBV5-1
j_call: TRBJ1-6
clone_size: few
d_call: .

cdr3_aa: CASTQGMREDQPQHF
cdr3_nt: TGTGCCAGTACTCAGGGAATGAGGGAGGATCAGCCCCAGCATTTT
v_call: TRBV19
j_call: TRBJ1-5
clone_size: .
d_call: .

cdr3_aa: CASTRSSYEQYF
cdr3_nt: TGTGCCAGCACCAGAAGCTCCTACGAGCAGTACTTC
v_call: TRBV28
j_call: TRBJ2-7
clone_size: .
d_call: .

cdr3_aa: CASSIRSSGANVLTF
cdr3_nt: TGTGCCAGTAGTATTCGGAGCTCTGGGGCCAACGTCCTGACTTTC
v_call: TRBV19
j_call: TRBJ2-6
clone_size: .
d_call: .

cdr3_aa: CASSSLADPLTF
cdr3_nt: TGTGCCAGCAGCAGTTTAGCGGACCCTCTCACCTTC
v_call: TRBV28
j_call: TRBJ1-2
clone_size: .
d_call: .

cdr3_aa: CASSQGLAGWTSTDTQYF
cdr3_nt: TGCGCCAGCAGCCAAGGACTAGCGGGGTGGACTAGCACAGATACGCAGTATTTT
v_call: TRBV4-1
j_call: TRBJ2-3
clone_size: .
d_call: TRBD2

cdr3_aa: CASSDPAGSYNSPLHF
cdr3_nt: TGTGCCAGCAGTGACCCCGCGGGCTCCTATAATTCACCCCTCCACTTT
v_call: TRBV6-1
j_call: TRBJ1-6
clone_size: .
d_call: .

cdr3_aa: CASSLTGSGSNQPQHF
cdr3_nt: TGTGCCAGCAGCTTAACAGGGTCGGGTAGCAATCAGCCCCAGCATTTT
v_call: TRBV7-9
j_call: TRBJ1-5
clone_size: .
d_call: .

cdr3_aa: CATNALGGRGNEQFF
cdr3_nt: TGTGCCACCAATGCCTTAGGCGGGAGAGGCAATGAGCAGTTCTTC
v_call: TRBV19
j_call: TRBJ2-1
clone_size: .
d_call: TRBD2

cdr3_aa: CASSGQGTDTQYF
cdr3_nt: TGTGCCAGCAGTGGACAGGGAACAGATACGCAGTATTTT
v_call: TRBV2
j_call: TRBJ2-3
clone_size: once
d_call: TRBD1

cdr3_aa: CASRKTGGRGYTF
cdr3_nt: TGTGCCAGCAGGAAAACAGGGGGCAGAGGCTACACCTTC
v_call: TRBV14
j_call: TRBJ1-2
clone_size: .
d_call: TRBD1

cdr3_aa: CASSPSFRPQHF
cdr3_nt: TGTGCCAGCAGTCCCTCGTTCCGGCCCCAGCATTTT
v_call: TRBV28
j_call: TRBJ1-5
clone_size: once
d_call: .

cdr3_aa: CASSWARSSAGYGYTF
cdr3_nt: TGTGCCAGCAGTTGGGCTCGGTCGTCGGCCGGCTATGGCTACACCTTC
v_call: TRBV7-2
j_call: TRBJ1-2
clone_size: .
d_call: .

cdr3_aa: CASSQAPGQGNYGYTF
cdr3_nt: TGCGCCAGCAGCCAAGCGCCGGGACAGGGGAACTATGGCTACACCTTC
v_call: TRBV4-1
j_call: TRBJ1-2
clone_size: .
d_call: TRBD1

cdr3_aa: CSVLRQGRTDTQYF
cdr3_nt: TGCAGCGTCCTCAGACAGGGGCGCACAGATACGCAGTATTTT
v_call: TRBV29-1
j_call: TRBJ2-3
clone_size: .
d_call: TRBD1

cdr3_aa: CASSQDGRPTNYGYTF
cdr3_nt: TGCGCCAGCAGCCAAGATGGCAGGCCAACTAACTATGGCTACACCTTC
v_call: TRBV4-1
j_call: TRBJ1-2
clone_size: .
d_call: .

cdr3_aa: CASSTSGGLYNEQFF
cdr3_nt: TGTGCCAGCAGCACAAGCGGGGGTCTCTACAATGAGCAGTTCTTC
v_call: TRBV9
j_call: TRBJ2-1
clone_size: .
d_call: TRBD2

cdr3_aa: CASSLAGNEQYF
cdr3_nt: TGCGCCAGCAGCTTGGCCGGGAACGAGCAGTACTTC
v_call: TRBV5-1
j_call: TRBJ2-7
clone_size: .
d_call: .